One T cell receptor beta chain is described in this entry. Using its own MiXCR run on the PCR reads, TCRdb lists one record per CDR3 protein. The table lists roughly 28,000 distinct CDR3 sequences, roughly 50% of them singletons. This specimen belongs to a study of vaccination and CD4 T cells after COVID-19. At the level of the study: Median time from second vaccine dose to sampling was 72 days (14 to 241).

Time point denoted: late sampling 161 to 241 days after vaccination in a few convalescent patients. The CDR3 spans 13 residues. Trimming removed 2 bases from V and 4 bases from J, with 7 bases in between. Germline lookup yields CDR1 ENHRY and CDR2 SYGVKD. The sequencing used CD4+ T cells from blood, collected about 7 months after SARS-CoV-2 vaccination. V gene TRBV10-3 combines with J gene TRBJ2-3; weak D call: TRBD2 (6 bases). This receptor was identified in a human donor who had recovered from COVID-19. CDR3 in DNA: TGTGCCATCAGTGAGCGGGAGCCAGATACGCAGTATTTT. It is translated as CAISEREPDTQYF.